Sequencing of this T cell receptor (beta chain) was carried out in a study of cytomegalovirus exposure and HLA in healthy donors. Primers included in the PCR were 60 Vbeta and 13 Jbeta primers. How the authors handled the data: Per a later analysis, the number of unique TCR beta chains was some 75 million, of which some 9.9 million were shared. The assay was immunoSEQ multiplex PCR, and TCRdb's table has in-frame clones only and misses some. Clone size and V and J calls were adopted from that table, with D and trimming inferred from the DNA. The table has about 180,000 clones, roughly 88% seen once; the top ten hold approximately 1.2%. CDR3 length: 16 amino acids. Germline CDR1 and CDR2: SGHVS and FNYEAQ. V gave up 3 bases and J gave up 6 bases; unmatched junction bases: 10.

Sequencing input: PBMCs. This TCR derives from a girl aged 2-15 years in good health and CMV-seropositive. V is TRBV7-6 and J is TRBJ2-1, with 8 bases fitting TRBD2. The chain's CDR3 is CASSFPPAGVSNEQFF. For the CDR3, the DNA is TGTGCCAGCAGCTTTCCCCCAGCGGGAGTGTCCAATGAGCAGTTCTTC.